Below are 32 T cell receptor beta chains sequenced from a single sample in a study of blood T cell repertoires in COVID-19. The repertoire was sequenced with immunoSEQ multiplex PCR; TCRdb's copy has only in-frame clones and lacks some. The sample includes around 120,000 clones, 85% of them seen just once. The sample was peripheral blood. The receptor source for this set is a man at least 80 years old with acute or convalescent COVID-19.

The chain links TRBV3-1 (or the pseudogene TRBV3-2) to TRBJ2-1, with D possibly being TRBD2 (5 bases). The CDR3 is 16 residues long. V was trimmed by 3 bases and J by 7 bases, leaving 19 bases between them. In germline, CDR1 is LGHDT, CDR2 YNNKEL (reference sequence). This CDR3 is CASSQGGSGIKNEQFF. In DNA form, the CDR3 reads TGTGCCAGCAGCCAGGGCGGGTCAGGTATTAAAAATGAGCAGTTCTTC.

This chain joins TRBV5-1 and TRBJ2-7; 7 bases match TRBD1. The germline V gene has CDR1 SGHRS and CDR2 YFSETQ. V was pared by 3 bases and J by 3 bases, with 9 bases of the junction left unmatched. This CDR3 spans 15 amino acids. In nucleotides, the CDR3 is TGCGCCAGCAGCTCCCAACAGGGGCCCATCTACGAGCAGTACTTC. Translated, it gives CASSSQQGPIYEQYF. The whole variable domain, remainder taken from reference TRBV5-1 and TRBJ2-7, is KAGVTQTPRYLIKTRGQQVTLSCSPISGHRSVSWYQQTPGQGLQFLFEYFSETQRNKGNFPGRFSGRQFSNSRSEMNVSTLELGDSALYLCASSSQQGPIYEQYFGPGTRLTVT.

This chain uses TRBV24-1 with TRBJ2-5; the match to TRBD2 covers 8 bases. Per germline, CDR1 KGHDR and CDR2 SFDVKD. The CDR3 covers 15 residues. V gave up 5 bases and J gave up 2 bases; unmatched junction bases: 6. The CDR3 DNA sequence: TGTGCCACCAGTGTAAGCGGGAGTTATCAAGAGACCCAGTACTTC. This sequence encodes CATSVSGSYQETQYF.

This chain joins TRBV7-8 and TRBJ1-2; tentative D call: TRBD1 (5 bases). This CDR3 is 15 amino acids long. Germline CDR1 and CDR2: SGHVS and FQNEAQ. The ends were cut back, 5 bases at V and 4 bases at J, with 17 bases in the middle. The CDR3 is CASSPPGGGVYGYTF. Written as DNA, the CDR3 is TGTGCCAGCAGCCCCCCTGGGGGAGGGGTCTATGGCTACACCTTC.

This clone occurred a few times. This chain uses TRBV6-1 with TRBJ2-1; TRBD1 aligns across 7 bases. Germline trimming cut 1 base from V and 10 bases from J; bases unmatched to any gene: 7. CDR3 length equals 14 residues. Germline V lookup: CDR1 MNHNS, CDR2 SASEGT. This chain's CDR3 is CASSEGDSHREQFF. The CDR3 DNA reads TGTGCCAGCAGTGAAGGGGACAGCCATCGGGAGCAGTTCTTC.

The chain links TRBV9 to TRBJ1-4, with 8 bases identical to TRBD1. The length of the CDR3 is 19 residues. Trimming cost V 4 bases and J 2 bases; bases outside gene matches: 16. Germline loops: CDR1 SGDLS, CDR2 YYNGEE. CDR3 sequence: CASSPGTGIGLGTNEKLFF. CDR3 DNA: TGTGCCAGCAGCCCTGGGACAGGTATCGGGTTAGGGACTAATGAAAAACTGTTTTTT.

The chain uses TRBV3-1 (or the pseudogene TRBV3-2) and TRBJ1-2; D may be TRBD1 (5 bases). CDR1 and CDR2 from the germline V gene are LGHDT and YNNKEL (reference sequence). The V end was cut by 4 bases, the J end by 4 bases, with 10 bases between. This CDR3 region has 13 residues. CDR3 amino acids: CASSPQEGYGYTF. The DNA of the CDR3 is TGTGCCAGCAGCCCACAGGAGGGCTATGGCTACACCTTC.

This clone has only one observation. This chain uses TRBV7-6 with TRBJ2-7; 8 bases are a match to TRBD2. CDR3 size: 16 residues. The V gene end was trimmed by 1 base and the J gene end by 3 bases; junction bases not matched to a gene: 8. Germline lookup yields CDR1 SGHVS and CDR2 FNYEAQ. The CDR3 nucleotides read TGTGCCAGCAGCTTAGATCGCGGGAGGCCTATCTACGAGCAGTACTTC. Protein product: CASSLDRGRPIYEQYF. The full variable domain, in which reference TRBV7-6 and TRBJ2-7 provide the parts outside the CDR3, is GAGVSQSPRYKVTKRGQDVALRCDPISGHVSLYWYRQALGQGPEFLTYFNYEAQQDKSGLPNDRFSAERPEGSISTLTIQRTEQRDSAMYRCASSLDRGRPIYEQYFGPGTRLTVT.

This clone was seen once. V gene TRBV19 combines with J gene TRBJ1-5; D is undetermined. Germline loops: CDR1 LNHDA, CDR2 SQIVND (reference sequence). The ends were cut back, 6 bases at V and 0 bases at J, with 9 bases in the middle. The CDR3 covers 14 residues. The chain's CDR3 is CASRQTNSNQPQHF. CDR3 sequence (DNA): TGTGCCAGTAGACAGACAAATAGCAATCAGCCCCAGCATTTT.

CDR3 in DNA: TGTGCCAGTAGTACATACAGGGAGAGTTTCTACGAGCAGTACTTC. This encodes CASSTYRESFYEQYF. The chain is built from TRBV19 and TRBJ2-7; maybe TRBD1 (6 bases). The length of the CDR3 is 15 residues. Trimming cost V 4 bases and J 3 bases, with 16 bases left between them. Looked up from germline, CDR1 is LNHDA and CDR2 is SQIVND (reference sequence).

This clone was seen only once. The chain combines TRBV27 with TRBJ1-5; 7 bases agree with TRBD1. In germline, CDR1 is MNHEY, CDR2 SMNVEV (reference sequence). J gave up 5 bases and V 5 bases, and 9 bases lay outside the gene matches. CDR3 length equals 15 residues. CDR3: CASSAQGLKYQPQHF. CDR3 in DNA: TGTGCCAGCAGTGCACAGGGGTTAAAGTATCAGCCCCAGCATTTT.

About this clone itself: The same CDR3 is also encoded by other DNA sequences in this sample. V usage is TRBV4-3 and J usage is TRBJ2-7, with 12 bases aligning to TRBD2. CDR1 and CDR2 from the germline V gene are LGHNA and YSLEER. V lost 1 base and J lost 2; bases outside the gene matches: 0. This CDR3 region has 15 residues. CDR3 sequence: CASSQGTSGTYEQYF. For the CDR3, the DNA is TGCGCCAGCAGCCAAGGGACTAGCGGGACCTACGAGCAGTACTTC.

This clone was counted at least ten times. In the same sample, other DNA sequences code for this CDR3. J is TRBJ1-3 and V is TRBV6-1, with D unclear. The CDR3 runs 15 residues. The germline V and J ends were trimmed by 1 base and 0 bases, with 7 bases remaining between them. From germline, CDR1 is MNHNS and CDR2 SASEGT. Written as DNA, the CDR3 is TGTGCCAGCAGTGAAGAACTCTACTCTGGAAACACCATATATTTT. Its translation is CASSEELYSGNTIYF.

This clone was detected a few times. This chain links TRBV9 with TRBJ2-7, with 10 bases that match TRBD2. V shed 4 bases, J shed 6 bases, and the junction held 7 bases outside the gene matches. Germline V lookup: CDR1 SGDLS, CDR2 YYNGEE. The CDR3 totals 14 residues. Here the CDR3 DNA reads TGTGCCAGCAGCTCGGGACTAGCGAGTGGCGAGCAGTACTTC. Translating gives CASSSGLASGEQYF.

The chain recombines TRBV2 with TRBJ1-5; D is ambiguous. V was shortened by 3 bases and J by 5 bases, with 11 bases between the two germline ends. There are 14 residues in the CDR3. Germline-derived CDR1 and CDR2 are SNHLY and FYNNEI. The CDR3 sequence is CASSEGRLYQPQHF. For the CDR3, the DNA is TGTGCCAGCAGTGAGGGCAGACTATATCAGCCCCAGCATTTT.

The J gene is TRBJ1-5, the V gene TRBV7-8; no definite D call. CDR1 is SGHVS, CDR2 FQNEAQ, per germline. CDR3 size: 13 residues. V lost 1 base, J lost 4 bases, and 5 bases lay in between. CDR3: CASSLERNQPQHF. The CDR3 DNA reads TGTGCCAGCAGCTTAGAGCGAAATCAGCCCCAGCATTTT.

The CDR3 protein is CASSPYQGTGETQYF. CDR3 coding DNA: TGTGCCAGCTCACCATATCAGGGAACAGGGGAGACCCAGTACTTC. This chain connects TRBV18 to TRBJ2-5, with a weak D call TRBD1 (6 bases). This CDR3 comprises 15 residues. Per the germline V gene, CDR1 is KGHSH and CDR2 is LQKENI. Trimming cost V 2 bases and J 5 bases, with 15 bases left between them.

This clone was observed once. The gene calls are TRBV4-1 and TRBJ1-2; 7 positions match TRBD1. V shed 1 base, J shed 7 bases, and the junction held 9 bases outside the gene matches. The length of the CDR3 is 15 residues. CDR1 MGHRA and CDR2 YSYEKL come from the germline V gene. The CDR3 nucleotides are TGCGCCAGCAGCCAAGGCCGACAGGGTAGTAGTGGCTACACCTTC. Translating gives CASSQGRQGSSGYTF.

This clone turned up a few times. The CDR3 DNA sequence: TGTGCCATCAGTGTCAAGGGGAACGATCAGCCCCAGCATTTT. Translation gives CAISVKGNDQPQHF. The V gene is TRBV10-3, the J gene TRBJ1-5; tentative D call: TRBD1 (5 bases). From germline, CDR1 is ENHRY and CDR2 SYGVKD. With 4 bases removed from V and 5 bases from J, the gap between germline ends came to 12 bases. This CDR3 has 14 residues.

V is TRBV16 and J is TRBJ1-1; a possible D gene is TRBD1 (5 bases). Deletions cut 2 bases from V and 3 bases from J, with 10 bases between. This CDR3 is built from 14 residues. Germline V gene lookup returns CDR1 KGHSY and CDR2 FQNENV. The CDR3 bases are TGTGCCAGCAGCCAAAGGGCAGGGCACACTGAAGCTTTCTTT. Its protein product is CASSQRAGHTEAFF.

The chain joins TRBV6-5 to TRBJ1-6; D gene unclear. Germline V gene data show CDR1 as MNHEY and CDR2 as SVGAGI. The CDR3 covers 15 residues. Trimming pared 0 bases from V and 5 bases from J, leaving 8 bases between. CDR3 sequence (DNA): TGTGCCAGCAGTTACTCCGAGGGAAATAATTCACCCCTCCACTTT. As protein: CASSYSEGNNSPLHF.

CDR3 coding DNA: TGTGCCAGTAGTATCGCTAGCGGCAGGAGAGAGACCCAGTACTTC. Its protein is CASSIASGRRETQYF. V gene TRBV19 combines with J gene TRBJ2-5; 7 bases align to TRBD2. J lost 4 bases, V lost 3 bases, and 8 bases had no gene match. The CDR3 spans 15 residues. Looked up from germline, CDR1 is LNHDA and CDR2 is SQIVND (reference sequence).

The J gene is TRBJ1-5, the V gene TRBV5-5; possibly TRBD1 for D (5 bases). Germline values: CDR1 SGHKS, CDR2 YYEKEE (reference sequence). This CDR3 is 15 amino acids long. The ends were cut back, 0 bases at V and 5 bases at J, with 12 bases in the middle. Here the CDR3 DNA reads TGTGCCAGCAGCTTGGGGGGCGGTGGGGATCAGCCCCAGCATTTT. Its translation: CASSLGGGGDQPQHF.

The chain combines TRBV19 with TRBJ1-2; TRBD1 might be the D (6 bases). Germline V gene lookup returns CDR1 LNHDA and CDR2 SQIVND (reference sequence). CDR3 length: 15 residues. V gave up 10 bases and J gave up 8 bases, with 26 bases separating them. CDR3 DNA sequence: TGTGCCACCAAGGCCCCTGGGACACCAGAGAGGGGCTACACCTTC. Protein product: CATKAPGTPERGYTF. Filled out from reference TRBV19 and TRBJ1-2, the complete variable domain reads DGGITQSPKYLFRKEGQNVTLSCEQNLNHDAMYWYRQDPGQGLRLIYYSQIVNDFQKGDIAEGYSVSREKKESFPLTVTSAQKNPTAFYLCATKAPGTPERGYTFGSGTRLTVV.

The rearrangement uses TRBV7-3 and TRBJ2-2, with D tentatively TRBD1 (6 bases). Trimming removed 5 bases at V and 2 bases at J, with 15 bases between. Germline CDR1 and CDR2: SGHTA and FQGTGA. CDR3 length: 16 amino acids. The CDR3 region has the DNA TGTGCCAGCAGCCCAACAGGGACATATAACACCGGGGAGCTGTTTTTT. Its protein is CASSPTGTYNTGELFF.

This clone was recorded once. The CDR3 sequence is CATYTQAVRSYGYTF. In nucleotides, the CDR3 is TGTGCCACCTATACACAGGCTGTACGTTCCTATGGCTACACCTTC. The chain carries TRBV6-5 and TRBJ1-2; D perhaps matches TRBD1 (5 bases). Germline V gene sequence: CDR1 MNHEY, CDR2 SVGAGI. The length of the CDR3 is 15 residues. With 10 bases removed from V and 4 bases from J, the gap between germline ends came to 22 bases.

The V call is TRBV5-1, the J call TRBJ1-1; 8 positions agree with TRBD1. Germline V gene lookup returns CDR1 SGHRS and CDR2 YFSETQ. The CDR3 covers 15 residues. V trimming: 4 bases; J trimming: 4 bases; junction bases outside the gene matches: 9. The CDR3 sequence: CASSPGSDRVTEAFF. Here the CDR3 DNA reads TGCGCCAGCAGCCCGGGATCGGACAGGGTCACTGAAGCTTTCTTT.

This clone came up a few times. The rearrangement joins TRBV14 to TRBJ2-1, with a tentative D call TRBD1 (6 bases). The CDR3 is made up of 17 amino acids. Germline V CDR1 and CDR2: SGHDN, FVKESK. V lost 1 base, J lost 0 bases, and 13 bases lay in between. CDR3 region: CASSQARQVVSYNEQFF. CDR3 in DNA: TGTGCCAGCAGCCAAGCCAGACAGGTCGTCTCCTACAATGAGCAGTTCTTC.

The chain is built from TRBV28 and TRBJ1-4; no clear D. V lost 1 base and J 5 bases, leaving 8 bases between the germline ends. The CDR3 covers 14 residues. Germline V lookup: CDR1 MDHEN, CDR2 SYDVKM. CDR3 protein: CASSLSGSNEKLFF. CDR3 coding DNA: TGTGCCAGCAGTTTATCGGGAAGCAATGAAAAACTGTTTTTT.

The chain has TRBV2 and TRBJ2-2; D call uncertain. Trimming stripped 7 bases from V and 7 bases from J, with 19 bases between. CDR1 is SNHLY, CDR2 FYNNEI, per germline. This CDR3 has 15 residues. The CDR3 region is CASIPRRTDNGELFF. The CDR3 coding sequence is TGTGCCAGCATTCCCAGGCGAACAGACAACGGGGAGCTGTTTTTT. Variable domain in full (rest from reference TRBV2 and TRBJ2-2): EPEVTQTPSHQVTQMGQEVILRCVPISNHLYFYWYRQILGQKVEFLVSFYNNEISEKSEIFDDQFSVERPDGSNFTLKIRSTKLEDSAMYFCASIPRRTDNGELFFGEGSRLTVL.

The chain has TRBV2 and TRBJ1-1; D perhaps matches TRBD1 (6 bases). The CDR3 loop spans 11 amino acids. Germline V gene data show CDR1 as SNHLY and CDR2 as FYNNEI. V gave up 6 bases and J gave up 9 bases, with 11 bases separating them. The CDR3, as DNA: TGTGCCAGCAGGGACAGAGGACAAGCTTTCTTT. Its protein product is CASRDRGQAFF.

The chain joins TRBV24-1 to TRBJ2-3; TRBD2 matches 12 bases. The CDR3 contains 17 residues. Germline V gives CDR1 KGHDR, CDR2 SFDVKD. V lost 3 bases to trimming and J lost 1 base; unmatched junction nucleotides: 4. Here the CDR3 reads CATSDPRLAGGTDTQYF. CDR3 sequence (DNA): TGTGCCACCAGTGATCCTCGACTAGCGGGGGGCACAGATACGCAGTATTTT.